This record looks at one TCR beta chain sequence and its context. This specimen belongs to a study of blood T cell repertoires in COVID-19. Generated by immunoSEQ multiplex PCR, the TCRdb table keeps only in-frame clones and is missing some. The sample includes some 150,000 clones, around four fifths of them seen just once. The CDR3 is made up of 15 amino acids. Losses at the gene ends were 5 bases for V and 0 bases for J; bases not matched to a gene: 4. Germline V gene lookup returns CDR1 LNHDA and CDR2 SQIVND (reference sequence). V and J are TRBV19 and TRBJ2-3, with 8 nucleotides matching TRBD2. The sequencing sample was made of peripheral blood. The TCR sequence derives from a woman in her 40s with active or convalescent COVID-19. Written as DNA, the CDR3 is TGTGCCAGTAGTTGGGCTAGCGGGAGCACAGATACGCAGTATTTT. Amino acids: CASSWASGSTDTQYF. Based on the CDR3 plus reference TRBV19 and TRBJ2-3, the full variable domain is DGGITQSPKYLFRKEGQNVTLSCEQNLNHDAMYWYRQDPGQGLRLIYYSQIVNDFQKGDIAEGYSVSREKKESFPLTVTSAQKNPTAFYLCASSWASGSTDTQYFGPGTRLTVL.